A selection of T cell receptor beta chains follows, all from one sample in a study of T cells in Graves' hyperthyroidism and ophthalmopathy. MiXCR, applied by TCRdb to the multiplex PCR reads, yields one record per CDR3 protein. The table lists roughly 100,000 distinct CDR3 sequences, about 51% of them singletons. Specimen: blood. The source is a woman aged 40 to 49 with Graves' hyperthyroidism. CDR3s include the opening cysteine and the closing phenylalanine or tryptophan. Not all rows give a size; the values are once, few, many and, for expanded clones, a class.

cdr3_length	j_call	clone_size	v_call	cdr3_aa
14	TRBJ2-3	once	TRBV9	CASSVGGSTDTQYF
19	TRBJ2-7	few	TRBV6-5	CASSPYRQGWSYLYSEQYF
17	TRBJ1-4	.	TRBV2	CASSLDRGQKGNEKLFF
11	TRBJ1-2	.	TRBV25-1	CASKDRRGYTF
16	TRBJ1-4	many	TRBV7-2	CASSPGIGQTNEKLFF
14	TRBJ2-7	many	TRBV5-8	CASSLEGIPYEQYF
14	TRBJ2-7	many	TRBV5-5	CASSFDVRGWEQYF
15	TRBJ1-2	.	TRBV6-1	CASSNSGRGNYGYTF
12	TRBJ1-5	medium-sized	TRBV2	CASAAVGQPQHF
17	TRBJ2-2	.	TRBV20-1	CSATRTSGRSNTGELFF
15	TRBJ1-2	once	TRBV10-3	CAISVGGTGSYGYTF
14	TRBJ1-3	many	TRBV5-1	CASSLTFSGNTIYF
15	TRBJ2-5	.	TRBV7-8	CASSLTRGSQETQYF
14	TRBJ2-7	.	TRBV5-1	CASSREQGVYEQYF
12	TRBJ1-2	.	TRBV29-1	CSRVRLAYGYTF
14	TRBJ1-2	few	TRBV7-9	CASSLGDRGPGYTF
16	TRBJ1-3	many	TRBV9	CASSVVSQPSGNTIYF
12	TRBJ1-5	.	TRBV7-9	CASSSYRGPQHF
12	TRBJ1-1	many	TRBV5-5	CASSAWTGEAFF
13	TRBJ2-7	many	TRBV11-1	CASSRGRSYEQYF
14	TRBJ2-1	.	TRBV2	CASKIGRSLNEQFF
13	TRBJ2-2	few	TRBV7-2	CASLKREIGELFF
13	TRBJ2-5	many	TRBV13	CASSLAEQETQYF
15	TRBJ2-6	.	TRBV5-1	CASAGGNTGANVLTF
12	TRBJ1-2	many	TRBV28	CATIKGPYGYTF
16	TRBJ2-7	many	TRBV15	CATSRDKRQLSYEQYF
16	TRBJ2-2	many	TRBV7-2	CASSFVAGGRGGELFF
17	TRBJ1-6	.	TRBV19	CASSIRPPSSYNSPLHF
14	TRBJ1-2	.	TRBV7-2	CASSLASGNYGYTF
15	TRBJ1-5	once	TRBV18	CASSPFQGSNQPQHF
12	TRBJ2-6	once	TRBV29-1	CSVSTWANVLTF
17	TRBJ2-5	.	TRBV15	CATSPPTSGGPQETQYF
14	TRBJ2-7	many	TRBV5-1	CASSLAGFVDEQYF
13	TRBJ1-4	.	TRBV7-9	CASAEGDSPLLFF
14	TRBJ1-2	.	TRBV7-9	CASSSPGPGYGYTF
12	TRBJ1-2	many	TRBV20-1	CSAILQSYGYTF
17	TRBJ1-1	many	TRBV24-1	CATSDDDGQAKRTEAFF
14	TRBJ1-4	once	TRBV7-2	CASSLGGGNEKPFF
14	TRBJ1-1	many	TRBV7-4	CASSLASENTEAFF
12	TRBJ1-6	.	TRBV7-3	CASSLSGGGLHF
11	TRBJ2-5	few	TRBV20-1	CSARKGETQYF